Below are 20 T cell receptor beta chains sequenced from a single sample in a study of patients and donors after allogeneic stem cell transplantation. TCRdb reprocessed the RT-PCR reads with MiXCR, giving one entry per CDR3 protein. The table has about 160,000 distinct CDR3 sequences, more than 20% seen once. The specimen was blood, either unsorted or a sorted T cell fraction (not recorded which). The receptors come from a human donor who was either an allogeneic HSCT recipient or a stem cell or donor lymphocyte infusion donor (not recorded which). It is not recorded whose cells these are; they may come from a transplant donor.

As DNA, the CDR3 is TGTGCCAGCAGCGGGACGGGCATTGAGCAGTTCTTC. This sequence encodes CASSGTGIEQFF. V gene TRBV14 combines with J gene TRBJ2-1; the D call may be TRBD1 or TRBD2 (5 bases each). The germline CDR1 and CDR2 sequences are SGHDN and FVKESK. V gave up 5 bases and J gave up 9 bases, with 11 bases separating them. The CDR3 loop spans 12 amino acids.

V and J are TRBV6-1 and TRBJ2-1, with 9 bases aligning to TRBD1. The junction had 21 bases not matched to a gene; V was cut back by 7 bases and J by 8 bases. The germline CDR1 and CDR2 sequences are MNHNS and SASEGT. This CDR3 comprises 18 residues. The CDR3 here is CASTMIGTGFVSPHEQFF. CDR3 nucleotides: TGTGCCAGCACTATGATCGGGACAGGGTTCGTTTCCCCCCATGAGCAGTTCTTC.

The chain couples TRBV5-1 to TRBJ2-5, with 7 nucleotides matching TRBD2. This CDR3 comprises 15 residues. Germline V gives CDR1 SGHRS, CDR2 YFSETQ. The V and J ends lost 2 bases and 2 bases, in that order; junction bases with no gene match: 6. The CDR3: CASSFGLADQETQYF. Written as DNA, the CDR3 is TGCGCCAGCAGCTTCGGTCTAGCGGATCAAGAGACCCAGTACTTC.

This clonotype was detected many times. V usage is TRBV11-3 and J usage is TRBJ1-2; D is unclear. The V end was cut by 10 bases, the J end by 0 bases, with 9 bases between. Germline CDR1 is SGHNT and CDR2 is YENEEA. The CDR3 totals 12 residues. Written as DNA, the CDR3 is TGTGCCATACAACGAACTAACTATGGCTACACCTTC. Its translation is CAIQRTNYGYTF.

This chain uses TRBV5-1 with TRBJ2-2; weak D call: TRBD2 (6 bases). This CDR3 is built from 15 residues. The ends were cut back, 0 bases at V and 2 bases at J, with 8 bases in the middle. Germline V CDR1 and CDR2: SGHRS, YFSETQ. Here the CDR3 DNA reads TGCGCCAGCAGCTTGGGACTAGTAAACACCGGGGAGCTGTTTTTT. Its translation is CASSLGLVNTGELFF.

The chain is built from TRBV5-1 and TRBJ2-3; 9 bases line up with TRBD1. Germline V lookup: CDR1 SGHRS, CDR2 YFSETQ. This CDR3 region has 14 residues. J was trimmed by 6 bases and V by 6 bases; bases with no gene match: 8. The CDR3 spells CASTDTGGGDTQYF. CDR3 DNA: TGCGCCAGCACCGACACAGGGGGCGGCGATACGCAGTATTTT.

V usage is TRBV12-3 or TRBV12-4 and J usage is TRBJ2-7; possibly TRBD1 for D (6 bases). V lost 1 base to trimming and J lost 5 bases, with 15 bases between them. The CDR3 loop spans 15 amino acids. CDR3 nucleotide sequence: TGTGCCAGCAGTTTAGTAGGAGGACAGAGCCACGAGCAGTACTTC. Protein: CASSLVGGQSHEQYF.

CDR3 coding DNA: TGTGCCAGCAGTCCGGGACAGTCCTACAATGAGCAGTTCTTC. Translating gives CASSPGQSYNEQFF. The chain is built from TRBV7-7 and TRBJ2-1, with 7 bases aligning to TRBD1. The germline CDR1 and CDR2 sequences are SSHAT and FNYEAQ (reference sequence). This CDR3 is built from 14 residues. J gave up 1 base and V 6 bases, and 3 bases lay outside the gene matches. The full variable domain, completed using reference TRBV7-7 and TRBJ2-1, is GAGVSQSPRYKVTKRGQDVTLRCDPISSHATLYWYQQALGQGPEFLTYFNYEAQPDKSGLPSDRFSAERPEGSISTLTIQRTEQRDSAMYRCASSPGQSYNEQFFGPGTRLTVL.

This clonotype occurred a few times. This chain joins TRBV29-1 and TRBJ2-2, with D possibly TRBD2 on 5 matching bases. V dropped 7 bases and J dropped 3 bases, with 9 bases sitting between them. From germline, CDR1 is SQVTM and CDR2 ANQGSEA. The CDR3 runs 12 residues. The CDR3 nucleotides read TGCAGCGCCGTCGGGGACACCGGGGAGCTGTTTTTT. Amino acid sequence: CSAVGDTGELFF.

This clonotype has a handful of counts. The junction departs from germline at one end; a sequencing error may be responsible. The rearrangement uses TRBV7-7 and TRBJ1-6; perhaps TRBD1 as D (6 bases). The CDR3 loop spans 17 amino acids. Looked up from germline, CDR1 is SSHAT and CDR2 is FNYEAQ (reference sequence). The chain's CDR3 is CASSSRPGTPARSPLHF. The CDR3 region has the DNA TGTGCTAGCAGCTCTAGGCCCGGGACACCGGCCCGTTCACCCCTCCACTTT.

This chain links TRBV20-1 with TRBJ2-1; 10 bases agree with TRBD2. Losses at the gene ends were 7 bases for V and 2 bases for J; bases not matched to a gene: 5. The CDR3 runs to 14 residues. Germline values: CDR1 DFQATT, CDR2 SNEGSKA (reference sequence). CDR3 nucleotides: TGCAGTGTTGCAAGCGGGAGGGCCTACAATGAGCAGTTCTTC. Protein: CSVASGRAYNEQFF.

This clonotype was picked up a small number of times. The chain carries TRBV29-1 and TRBJ1-1; TRBD1 matches at 7 bases. J gave up 3 bases and V 6 bases, and 16 bases lay outside the gene matches. This CDR3 is 16 amino acids long. CDR1 and CDR2 from the germline V gene are SQVTM and ANQGSEA. The CDR3 is CSVLHIPTGSYTEAFF. Written as DNA, the CDR3 is TGCAGCGTCCTGCATATCCCGACAGGGTCTTACACTGAAGCTTTCTTT. Complete variable domain (other parts from reference TRBV29-1 and TRBJ1-1): SAVISQKPSRDICQRGTSLTIQCQVDSQVTMMFWYRQQPGQSLTLIATANQGSEATYESGFVIDKFPISRPNLTFSTLTVSNMSPEDSSIYLCSVLHIPTGSYTEAFFGQGTRLTVV.

This clonotype was detected a few times. The gene calls are TRBV20-1 and TRBJ1-5; 7 bases fit TRBD1. Germline loops: CDR1 DFQATT, CDR2 SNEGSKA (reference sequence). V was pared by 6 bases and J by 3 bases, with 8 bases of the junction left unmatched. The CDR3 covers 14 residues. This CDR3 is CSALGRGNNQPQHF. The CDR3 DNA reads TGCAGTGCCCTCGGCAGGGGGAACAATCAGCCCCAGCATTTT.

The chain links TRBV25-1 to TRBJ1-6, with unresolved D. Trimming shortened V by 3 bases and J by 7 bases, and 13 bases separated the two germline ends. The CDR3 totals 15 residues. Germline CDR1 and CDR2: MGHDK and SYGVNS. DNA for the CDR3: TGTGCCAGCAGTGAGTCAGAAACTTCAAATTCACCCCTCCACTTT. This encodes CASSESETSNSPLHF.

The chain employs TRBV12-3 or TRBV12-4 and TRBJ1-4; D ambiguous. The CDR3 length is 13 residues. Trimming cost V 5 bases and J 8 bases, with 12 bases left between them. CDR3 nucleotide sequence: TGTGCCAGCAGTCTGGGGATGGAGGAAAAACTGTTTTTT. It specifies CASSLGMEEKLFF.

This clonotype was found a few times. V is TRBV24-1 and J is TRBJ2-6; possible D gene TRBD1, 5 bases. Germline V gene data show CDR1 as KGHDR and CDR2 as SFDVKD. The CDR3 consists of 15 residues. Between the trimmed V and J ends, which lost 2 bases and 3 bases, there was a span of 7 bases. The CDR3 protein is CATSDSRDGANVLTF. CDR3 sequence (DNA): TGTGCCACCAGTGATTCCAGGGATGGGGCCAACGTCCTGACTTTC.

This clonotype was observed a handful of times. This sequence joins TRBV20-1 and TRBJ1-5; D may be TRBD1 (5 bases). The CDR3 runs 16 residues. Germline loops: CDR1 DFQATT, CDR2 SNEGSKA (reference sequence). V shed 1 base and J shed 0 bases, with 13 bases lying between them. This CDR3 reads CSARVGGGYSNQPQHF. The CDR3 DNA is TGCAGTGCTAGAGTCGGGGGAGGCTATAGCAATCAGCCCCAGCATTTT.

The chain carries TRBV20-1 and TRBJ2-3; tentative D call: TRBD2 (6 bases). Deletions cut 1 base from V and 1 base from J, with 6 bases between. Looked up from germline, CDR1 is DFQATT and CDR2 is SNEGSKA (reference sequence). The CDR3 totals 13 residues. This CDR3 reads CSARGEGTDTQYF. The CDR3 DNA sequence: TGCAGTGCTAGAGGGGAGGGCACAGATACGCAGTATTTT.

The chain has TRBV12-3 or TRBV12-4 and TRBJ2-1, with 7 bases identical to TRBD2. This CDR3 has 17 amino acids. The trim removed 4 bases at V and 0 bases at J, leaving 9 bases unmatched. The CDR3 nucleotides are TGTGCCAGCAGTTCCCGACTAGCCCCGAGCTCCTACAATGAGCAGTTCTTC. Protein sequence: CASSSRLAPSSYNEQFF.

The J gene is TRBJ1-2, the V gene TRBV4-2; no definite D call. Trimming took 4 bases from V and 5 from J, leaving 14 bases between them. Germline V lookup: CDR1 LGHNA, CDR2 YNFKEQ. This CDR3 is built from 14 residues. The CDR3 here is CASSPRSGEYGYTF. Written as DNA, the CDR3 is TGTGCCAGCAGCCCTAGGTCGGGAGAGTATGGCTACACCTTC.